The present T cell receptor beta chain was sequenced within a study of cytomegalovirus exposure and HLA in healthy donors. Study information: Out of 398 genotyped donors, about 80% belonged to the Caucasian-associated ancestry cluster.

The length of the CDR3 is 16 residues. Germline-derived CDR1 and CDR2 are SNHLY and FYNNEI. V dropped 5 bases and J dropped 5 bases, with 21 bases sitting between them. Researchers ran the PCR with 60 Vbeta and 13 Jbeta primers. The protocol was immunoSEQ multiplex PCR, while the TCRdb copy is restricted to in-frame clones and leaves out a portion. This sample has about 67,000 clones, with about 70% found just once. Worth noting for this clone: No antigen is known for it.

General study findings and limits: An analysis was carried out at a later point. It showed that HLA-associated TCR beta chains were more clonally expanded than equally common non-associated chains.

The J gene is TRBJ2-5, the V gene TRBV2, with a tentative D call TRBD2 (6 bases). Input material: PBMCs. This clonotype was sampled from a woman aged 25 to 45 in good health and CMV-seronegative. The CDR3 nucleotides are TGTGCCAGCAGTTACTCGTTCCCCCCGGAGGGGGAGACCCAGTACTTC. Translation: CASSYSFPPEGETQYF.